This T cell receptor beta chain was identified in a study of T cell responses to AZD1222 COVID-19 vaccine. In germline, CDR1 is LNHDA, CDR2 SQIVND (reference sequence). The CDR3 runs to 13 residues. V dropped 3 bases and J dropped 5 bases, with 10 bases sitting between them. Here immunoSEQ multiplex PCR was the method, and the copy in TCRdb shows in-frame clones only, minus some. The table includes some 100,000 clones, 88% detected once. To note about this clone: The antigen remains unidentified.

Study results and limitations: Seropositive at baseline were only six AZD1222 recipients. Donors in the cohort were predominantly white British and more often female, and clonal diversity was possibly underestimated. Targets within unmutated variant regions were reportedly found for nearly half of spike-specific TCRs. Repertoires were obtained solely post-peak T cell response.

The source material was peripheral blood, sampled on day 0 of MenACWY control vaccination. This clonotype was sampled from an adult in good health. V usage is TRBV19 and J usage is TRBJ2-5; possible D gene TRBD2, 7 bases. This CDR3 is CASSIGGLETQYF. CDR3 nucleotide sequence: TGTGCCAGTAGTATCGGGGGGCTGGAGACCCAGTACTTC.